This is a list of T cell receptor beta chains from one sample in a study of blood T cell repertoires in COVID-19. The repertoire was sequenced with immunoSEQ multiplex PCR; TCRdb's copy has only in-frame clones and lacks some. This table holds about 230,000 clones, approximately 83% found once. Sequencing used peripheral blood. The receptors here all came from a woman aged 45-65 years with acute or convalescent COVID-19. The CDR3 runs from the conserved cysteine through the conserved F or W. Each record gives: V gene, CDR3 protein.

>TRBV3-1/TRBV3-2
CASSQDLGTGTRHF
>TRBV28
CASSLRGGRETQYF
>TRBV10-1
CASSERRGYGAKNIQYF
>TRBV2
CASERSRDSYEQYF
>TRBV11-2
CASSPSPDTEAFF
>TRBV19
CASWTSGDPGTYNEQFF
>TRBV28
CASSLGTLALSGNTIYF
>TRBV3-1/TRBV3-2
CASSPSRNQPQHF
>TRBV13
CASSQVRGRNTEAFF
>TRBV4-1
CASSHRDSYNEQFF
>TRBV2
CASISGAGAEQFF
>TRBV30
CAWNPSGGVADTQYF
>TRBV3-1/TRBV3-2
CASSQLAGIGYNEQFF
>TRBV6-5
CASSYSPGPDQPQHF
>TRBV3-1/TRBV3-2
CASSLRGNTGELFF